The 15 T cell receptor beta chains below come from one sample, sequenced in a study of CXCR3-negative and CXCR3-positive naive CD8 T cells. Each TRB cDNA library was prepared by 5' RACE (with UMI labels). From the 5' RACE reads, TCRdb lists one entry per CDR3 protein and no DNA. The specimen's table records some 130,000 distinct CDR3 sequences. The material sequenced was naive CXCR3- CD8+ T cells from blood. Subset defined: CD45RO-CCR7+CD27+CD95- naive CD8+ T cells lacking CXCR3 (TNR3-). The receptors come from a human donor in good health. Some clones in this sample may be carry-over from other donors' samples.

The rearrangement joins TRBV4-1 to TRBJ2-2; there is no DNA to check the TCRdb D call of TRBD1. Germline loops: CDR1 MGHRA, CDR2 YSYEKL. The CDR3 runs 15 residues. The CDR3 loop is CASSQRDPNTGELFF.

This chain joins TRBV19 and TRBJ2-3; the D call of TRBD1 rests on TCRdb alone, since no DNA is present to check it. The germline V gene encodes CDR1 LNHDA and CDR2 SQIVND (reference sequence). The CDR3 contains 16 residues. The CDR3 here is CASSIVTPVGTDTQYF. Together with reference TRBV19 and TRBJ2-3, the CDR3 gives the full variable domain: DGGITQSPKYLFRKEGQNVTLSCEQNLNHDAMYWYRQDPGQGLRLIYYSQIVNDFQKGDIAEGYSVSREKKESFPLTVTSAQKNPTAFYLCASSIVTPVGTDTQYFGPGTRLTVL.

The J gene is TRBJ2-7, the V gene TRBV20-1; the TCRdb D gene call, TRBD2, has no DNA to confirm it. Per the germline V gene, CDR1 is DFQATT and CDR2 is SNEGSKA (reference sequence). The CDR3 runs 14 residues. This chain's CDR3 is CSARDWASGYEQYF.

V usage is TRBV12-3 or TRBV12-4 and J usage is TRBJ2-7; lacking DNA, the TRBD1 call made by TCRdb goes unchecked. The CDR3 loop spans 14 amino acids. The CDR3 sequence: CASSFTGQDYEQYF.

This chain joins TRBV6-4 and TRBJ2-7; TCRdb designates TRBD1, a call that cannot be tested without DNA. Germline values: CDR1 MRHNA, CDR2 SNTAGT. This CDR3 is 13 amino acids long. The CDR3 loop is CASSPGHFWEQYF.

The chain couples TRBV27 to TRBJ1-1; the D call of TRBD1 rests on TCRdb alone, since no DNA is present to check it. The CDR3 is 13 amino acids. Germline loops: CDR1 MNHEY, CDR2 SMNVEV (reference sequence). CDR3 residues: CASSSDRDTEAFF.

The CDR3 protein is CASSLDRGTVGNQPQHF. The genes are TRBV7-6 and TRBJ1-5; lacking DNA, the TRBD1 call made by TCRdb goes unchecked. Per germline, CDR1 SGHVS and CDR2 FNYEAQ. The CDR3 extends over 17 amino acids.

V is TRBV29-1 and J is TRBJ2-5; TCRdb proposes TRBD1, but this gene call is untestable without DNA. The germline CDR1 and CDR2 sequences are SQVTM and ANQGSEA. The CDR3 length is 14 residues. The CDR3 reads CSVEGIRGAETQYF.

The rearrangement joins TRBV7-2 to TRBJ2-7; TCRdb's D call, TRBD1, is unchecked because there is no DNA. The CDR3 runs 16 residues. Germline CDR1 reads SGHTA; CDR2 reads FQGNSA. CDR3 sequence reads: CASSLAQGWGSYEQYF.

The rearrangement joins TRBV20-1 to TRBJ2-7; TCRdb calls TRBD2, which cannot be checked without DNA. CDR3 length: 16 amino acids. Germline loops: CDR1 DFQATT, CDR2 SNEGSKA (reference sequence). The CDR3 spells CSATSPRLAGVGEQYF.

The J gene is TRBJ2-1, the V gene TRBV19; lacking DNA, the TRBD2 call made by TCRdb goes unchecked. CDR1 is LNHDA and CDR2 is SQIVND in the germline V gene (reference sequence). The CDR3 runs to 18 residues. This CDR3 reads CASGIPGLQTSSYNEQFF.

J is TRBJ1-2 and V is TRBV29-1. Germline CDR1 and CDR2: SQVTM and ANQGSEA. The CDR3 is made up of 13 amino acids. CDR3 loop: CSVGGELNYGYTF. The full variable domain, with the rest looked up from reference TRBV29-1 and TRBJ1-2, is SAVISQKPSRDICQRGTSLTIQCQVDSQVTMMFWYRQQPGQSLTLIATANQGSEATYESGFVIDKFPISRPNLTFSTLTVSNMSPEDSSIYLCSVGGELNYGYTFGSGTRLTVV.

The J gene is TRBJ2-2, the V gene TRBV5-6. This CDR3 spans 13 amino acids. Germline loops: CDR1 SGHDT, CDR2 YYEEEE. CDR3 loop: CASSFVGTGELFF.

CDR3: CASSFSGLAGGVIAYEQYF. The chain carries TRBV7-2 and TRBJ2-7; TCRdb's D call of TRBD2 is untestable without DNA. CDR1 and CDR2 from the germline V gene are SGHTA and FQGNSA. CDR3 length equals 19 residues.

The chain has TRBV28 and TRBJ2-7; TCRdb proposes TRBD1, but this gene call is untestable without DNA. This CDR3 spans 15 amino acids. The V gene's germline CDR1 is MDHEN and CDR2 SYDVKM. CDR3 sequence: CASSPRQAGSYEQYF.